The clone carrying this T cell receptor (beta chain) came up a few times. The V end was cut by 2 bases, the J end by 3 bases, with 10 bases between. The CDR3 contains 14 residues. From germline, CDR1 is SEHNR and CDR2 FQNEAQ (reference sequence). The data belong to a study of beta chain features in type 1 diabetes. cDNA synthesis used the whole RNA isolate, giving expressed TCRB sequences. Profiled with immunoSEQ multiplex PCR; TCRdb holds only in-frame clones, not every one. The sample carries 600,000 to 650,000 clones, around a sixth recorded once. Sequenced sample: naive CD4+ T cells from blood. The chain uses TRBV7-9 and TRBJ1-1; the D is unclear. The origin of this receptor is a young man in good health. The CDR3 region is CASSLRERDTEAFF. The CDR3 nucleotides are TGTGCCAGCAGCTTAAGGGAAAGGGACACTGAAGCTTTCTTT.